These 21 T cell receptor beta chains share one sample of origin, sequenced in a study of regulatory T cells in long-lasting Graves disease. As to time point: newly diagnosed GD, antithyroid drugs for less than 3 months. Making the TCR library involved RNA that had been extracted from PBMCs. Both iRepertoire HTBI primers and Arm-PCR of CDR3 regions were used to build the TCR beta libraries. TCRdb fed the multiplex PCR reads into MiXCR, producing one record per CDR3 protein. Among roughly 420,000 distinct CDR3 sequences, around 13% were seen once, and the ten largest hold roughly 18%. These data were likewise used in another study, on T cells in Graves' hyperthyroidism and ophthalmopathy.

The specimen was peripheral blood mononuclear cells (PBMCs), collected at new diagnosis, from a patient treated with antithyroid drugs. These receptors all stem from a woman aged 45-60 years with Graves disease.

This clonotype has at least ten counts. The chain is built from TRBV7-2 and TRBJ2-7; D possibly corresponds to TRBD2 (6 bases). V was pared by 5 bases and J by 4 bases, with 18 bases between. Germline V gene lookup returns CDR1 SGHTA and CDR2 FQGNSA. The CDR3 runs to 15 residues. The DNA for the CDR3 is TGTGCCAGCAGCGAGGTGGGAGGTTCGTTTTACGAGCAGTACTTC. Translated, it gives CASSEVGGSFYEQYF.

This clonotype was detected ten times or more. This chain uses TRBV6-5 with TRBJ2-7, with 7 bases aligning to TRBD2. Per the germline V gene, CDR1 is MNHEY and CDR2 is SVGAGI. V was clipped by 0 bases and J by 2 bases; unmatched bases: 10. CDR3 length equals 17 residues. The CDR3 DNA follows: TGTGCCAGCAGTTACTCGGGGGATACTAGCGAGCCCTACGAGCAGTACTTC. It specifies CASSYSGDTSEPYEQYF.

This clonotype was found many times. The rearrangement links TRBV10-3 to TRBJ2-5; 8 bases map to TRBD1. Losses at the gene ends were 2 bases for V and 1 base for J; bases not matched to a gene: 3. The CDR3 consists of 15 residues. Germline assignment: CDR1 ENHRY and CDR2 SYGVKD. CDR3 protein: CAISEPTGGQETQYF. The CDR3 DNA follows: TGTGCCATCAGTGAGCCTACAGGGGGCCAAGAGACCCAGTACTTC.

V is TRBV9 and J is TRBJ2-2; 11 bases align to TRBD2. The CDR3 has 18 amino acids. J gave up 4 bases and V 3 bases, and 11 bases lay outside the gene matches. Germline lookup yields CDR1 SGDLS and CDR2 YYNGEE. The CDR3 nucleotides are TGTGCCAGCAGCGCTCCCAAGGGGGGACTAGCGGCCACCGGGGAGCTGTTTTTT. Translation gives CASSAPKGGLAATGELFF.

Many counts were recorded for this clonotype. CDR3 sequence reads: CASSTPGLAGVSSYNEQFF. The CDR3 nucleotides are TGTGCCAGCAGCACACCGGGACTAGCGGGTGTTAGCTCCTACAATGAGCAGTTCTTC. This chain uses TRBV11-2 with TRBJ2-1; 12 bases agree with TRBD2. CDR3 size: 19 residues. V shed 5 bases, J shed 0 bases, and the junction held 11 bases outside the gene matches. Germline lookup yields CDR1 SGHAT and CDR2 FQNNGV.

The sample holds many counts of this clonotype. The chain links TRBV12-3 or TRBV12-4 to TRBJ1-1; maybe TRBD1 (5 bases). CDR3 length: 13 amino acids. Trimming shortened V by 0 bases and J by 6 bases, and 8 bases separated the two germline ends. The CDR3 spells CASSLAGAAEAFF. The DNA of the CDR3 is TGTGCCAGCAGTTTAGCAGGGGCCGCTGAAGCTTTCTTT.

This clonotype was counted between two and nine times. The J gene is TRBJ2-7, the V gene TRBV3-1; TRBD2 matches at 10 bases. In germline, CDR1 is LGHDT, CDR2 YNNKEL (reference sequence). The CDR3 length is 15 residues. Trimming took 4 bases from V and 7 from J; bases not matched to a gene: 10. CDR3 protein: CASSPIIAGGREQYF. CDR3 coding DNA: TGTGCCAGCAGCCCGATCATAGCGGGAGGTAGAGAGCAGTACTTC.

This clonotype was observed a handful of times. V and J are TRBV29-1 and TRBJ2-7, with 7 bases aligning to TRBD1. Trimming removed 6 bases from V and 3 bases from J; junction bases left unmatched: 8. The germline V gene has CDR1 SQVTM and CDR2 ANQGSEA. CDR3 size: 13 residues. In DNA form, the CDR3 reads TGCAGCGTGGAACAGGGGCGACGCTACGAGCAGTACTTC. This sequence encodes CSVEQGRRYEQYF.

Comments on this clonotype: A much larger clone sits a single nucleotide away, making a read error possible. The rearrangement links TRBV29-1 to TRBJ2-3; tentatively, D is TRBD1 or TRBD2 (5 bases each). This CDR3 has 16 residues. V lost 6 bases, J lost 6 bases, and 25 bases lay in between. CDR1 is SQVTM, CDR2 ANQGSEA, per germline. CDR3 protein: CSVQRAGSLFADTQYF. DNA of the CDR3: TGCAGCGTCCAAAGGGCAGGGAGTTTGTTTGCTGATACGCAGTATTTT.

This clonotype was seen ten or more times. The chain combines TRBV3-1 with TRBJ2-1; possible D gene TRBD2, 6 bases. With 1 base removed from V and 10 bases from J, the gap between germline ends came to 11 bases. The CDR3 sequence is 13 residues long. Germline CDR1 is LGHDT and CDR2 is YNNKEL (reference sequence). For the CDR3, the DNA is TGTGCCAGCAGCCAAGGTGGGCTAGCGGAGCAGTTCTTC. Amino acid sequence: CASSQGGLAEQFF.

This clonotype was seen more than once but under ten times. The DNA of the CDR3 is TGTGCCAGCCGCACTGCGGGTAGCTCCTACAATGAGCAGTTCTTC. It specifies CASRTAGSSYNEQFF. This chain links TRBV6-1 with TRBJ2-1; maybe TRBD2 (5 bases). The germline CDR1 and CDR2 sequences are MNHNS and SASEGT. The CDR3 sequence is 15 residues long. The V end lost 8 bases, the J end lost 0 bases, and 14 bases lay between the germline ends.

This clonotype was detected a few times. The CDR3 region is CASRPTASGTYEQFF. The DNA for the CDR3 is TGTGCCAGCAGACCGACGGCTAGCGGGACCTATGAGCAGTTCTTC. The chain has TRBV7-9 and TRBJ2-1; 9 bases line up with TRBD2. Germline V gene data show CDR1 as SEHNR and CDR2 as FQNEAQ (reference sequence). This CDR3 has 15 residues. J lost 8 bases, V lost 6 bases, and 11 bases had no gene match.

This clonotype occurred a few times. J is TRBJ2-7 and V is TRBV5-1; D ambiguous. CDR3 length: 16 residues. Trimming stripped 3 bases from V and 0 bases from J, with 16 bases between. Germline V gene sequence: CDR1 SGHRS, CDR2 YFSETQ. CDR3 sequence (DNA): TGCGCCAGCAGCTCGGCGTTAGGGATGACCTCCTACGAGCAGTACTTC. It codes for CASSSALGMTSYEQYF.

To note about this clonotype: It may be a read error: a sequence one base away is much more abundant. The rearrangement uses TRBV2 and TRBJ1-1; D is unresolved. Germline V gives CDR1 SNHLY, CDR2 FYNNEI. Trimming left V 6 bases short and J 3 bases short, with 8 bases between. The CDR3 is 12 residues long. As DNA, the CDR3 is TGTGCCAGCAGCCATGGGGACACTGAAGCTTTCTTT. Protein product: CASSHGDTEAFF. Full variable domain (rest looked up from reference TRBV2 and TRBJ1-1): EPEVTQTPSHQVTQMGQEVILRCVPISNHLYFYWYRQILGQKVEFLVSFYNNEISEKSEIFDDQFSVERPDGSNFTLKIRSTKLEDSAMYFCASSHGDTEAFFGQGTRLTVV.

This clonotype has only a few counts. Written as DNA, the CDR3 is TGCGCCAGCAGCATTGACAGACCTAACACCGGGGAGCTGTTTTTT. Residues: CASSIDRPNTGELFF. The J gene is TRBJ2-2, the V gene TRBV5-1, with D maybe TRBD1 (5 bases). The germline V gene encodes CDR1 SGHRS and CDR2 YFSETQ. V was shortened by 4 bases and J by 2 bases, with 12 bases between the two germline ends. The CDR3 is 15 residues long.

This clonotype was counted many times. This sequence joins TRBV28 and TRBJ2-3; a weak D match, TRBD2 (6 bases). Trimming left V 1 base short and J 2 bases short, with 19 bases between. Germline V CDR1 and CDR2: MDHEN, SYDVKM. The CDR3 runs 18 residues. The CDR3 reads CASSLSSSGSAFTDTQYF. The CDR3 DNA is TGTGCCAGCAGTTTATCGAGTTCCGGGAGTGCTTTCACAGATACGCAGTATTTT.

This clonotype was recorded many times. V is TRBV7-2 and J is TRBJ2-4; D not certain. The CDR3 contains 16 residues. Germline CDR1 is SGHTA and CDR2 is FQGNSA. Deletions cut 2 bases from V and 2 bases from J, with 13 bases between. Written as DNA, the CDR3 is TGTGCCAGCAGCTTAAGGGCGCTTAGCTCCAAAAACATTCAGTACTTC. It specifies CASSLRALSSKNIQYF.

This clonotype was found many times. The J gene is TRBJ1-5, the V gene TRBV28; D gene ambiguous. The germline V gene has CDR1 MDHEN and CDR2 SYDVKM. The CDR3 sequence is 13 residues long. V was pared by 6 bases and J by 3 bases, with 9 bases between. The CDR3 coding sequence is TGTGCCAGCAGCCTAGTCCTCAATCAGCCCCAGCATTTT. Translating gives CASSLVLNQPQHF.

Only a few counts were recorded for this clonotype. The chain carries TRBV9 and TRBJ2-3; D call uncertain. Trimming took off 0 bases at V and 3 bases at J, with 5 bases between the two ends. CDR3 length: 13 residues. Germline V gene sequence: CDR1 SGDLS, CDR2 YYNGEE. The CDR3, as DNA: TGTGCCAGCAGCGTAGATCCTACAGATACGCAGTATTTT. This codes for CASSVDPTDTQYF.

CDR3 residues: CSVATGIPGNTIYF. Written as DNA, the CDR3 is TGCAGCGTCGCAACAGGGATACCTGGAAACACCATATATTTT. This chain joins TRBV29-1 and TRBJ1-3, with D perhaps TRBD1 (6 bases). Trimming stripped 6 bases from V and 2 bases from J, with 14 bases between. CDR3 length: 14 residues. The V gene's germline CDR1 is SQVTM and CDR2 ANQGSEA.

This clonotype appeared a few times. V and J are TRBV12-3 or TRBV12-4 and TRBJ1-6; D remains ambiguous. The CDR3 extends over 14 amino acids. Trimming took 6 bases from V and 0 from J, leaving 6 bases between them. DNA for the CDR3: TGTGCCAGCAGATACAGCTCCTATAATTCACCCCTCCACTTT. Translating it yields CASRYSSYNSPLHF.